The clone carrying this T cell receptor (beta chain) was observed a single time. Its target is not known. The sample belongs to a study of cytomegalovirus exposure and HLA in healthy donors. Study-wide results and caveats: Researchers reported in a later analysis that a missense DCLRE1C variant was tied to TCR beta V- and J-gene trimming.

The PCR ran on 60 Vbeta and 13 Jbeta primers. Here immunoSEQ multiplex PCR was the method, and the copy in TCRdb shows in-frame clones only, minus some. The profile shows about 160,000 clones, about four fifths of them singletons. The CDR3 spans 16 residues. CDR1 is ENHRY and CDR2 is SYGVKD in the germline V gene. The ends were cut back, 4 bases at V and 4 bases at J, with 19 bases in the middle. This sequence was found in a woman in her twenties or thirties in good health and CMV-seropositive. The chain couples TRBV10-3 to TRBJ1-2; D is ambiguous. Sequencing used PBMCs. CDR3 coding DNA: TGTGCCATCAGTGCCGTAGGAACTAGGGAGGCCTATGGCTACACCTTC. This gives the protein CAISAVGTREAYGYTF.